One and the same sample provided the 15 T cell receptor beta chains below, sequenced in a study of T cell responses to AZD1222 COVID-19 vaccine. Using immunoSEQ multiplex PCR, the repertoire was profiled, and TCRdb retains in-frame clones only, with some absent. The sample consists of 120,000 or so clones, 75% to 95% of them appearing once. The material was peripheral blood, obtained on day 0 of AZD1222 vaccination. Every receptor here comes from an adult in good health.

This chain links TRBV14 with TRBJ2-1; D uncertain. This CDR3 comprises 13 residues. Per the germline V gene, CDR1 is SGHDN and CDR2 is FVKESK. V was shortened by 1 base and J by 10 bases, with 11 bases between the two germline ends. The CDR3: CASSQAQIGEQFF. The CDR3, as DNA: TGTGCCAGCAGCCAAGCCCAGATTGGAGAGCAGTTCTTC.

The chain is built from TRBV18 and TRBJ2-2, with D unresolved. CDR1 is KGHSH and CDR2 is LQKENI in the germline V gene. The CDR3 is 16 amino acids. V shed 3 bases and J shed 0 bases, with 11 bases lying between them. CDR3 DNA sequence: TGTGCCAGCTCACCGGCGGTGTGGGCGAACACCGGGGAGCTGTTTTTT. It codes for CASSPAVWANTGELFF.

Written as DNA, the CDR3 is TGTGCCTCTCTTAAGGGACTAGAGAACAATGAGCAGTTCTTC. It codes for CASLKGLENNEQFF. The J gene is TRBJ2-1, the V gene TRBV10-3; 8 nucleotides line up with TRBD2. The V and J ends lost 11 bases and 5 bases, in that order; junction bases with no gene match: 11. This CDR3 is 14 amino acids long. Germline assignment: CDR1 ENHRY and CDR2 SYGVKD.

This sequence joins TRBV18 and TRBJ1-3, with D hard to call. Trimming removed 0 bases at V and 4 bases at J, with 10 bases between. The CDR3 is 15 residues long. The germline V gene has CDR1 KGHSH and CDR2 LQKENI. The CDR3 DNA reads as TGTGCCAGCTCACCACCAGGTCCCTCGGGAAACACCATATATTTT. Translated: CASSPPGPSGNTIYF. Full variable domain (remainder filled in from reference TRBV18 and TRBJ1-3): NAGVMQNPRHLVRRRGQEARLRCSPMKGHSHVYWYRQLPEEGLKFMVYLQKENIIDESGMPKERFSAEFPKEGPSILRIQQVVRGDSAAYFCASSPPGPSGNTIYFGEGSWLTVV.

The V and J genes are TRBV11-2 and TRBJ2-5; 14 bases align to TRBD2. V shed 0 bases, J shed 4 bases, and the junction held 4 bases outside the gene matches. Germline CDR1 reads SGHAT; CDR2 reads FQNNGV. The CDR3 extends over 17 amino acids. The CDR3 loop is CASSLDGLAGGGETQYF. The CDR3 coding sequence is TGTGCCAGCAGCTTAGACGGACTAGCGGGAGGAGGAGAGACCCAGTACTTC.

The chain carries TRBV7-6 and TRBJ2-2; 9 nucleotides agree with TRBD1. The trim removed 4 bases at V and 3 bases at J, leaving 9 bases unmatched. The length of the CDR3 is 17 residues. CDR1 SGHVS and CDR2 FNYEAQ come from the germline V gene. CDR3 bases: TGTGCCAGCAGCTCGGACCGACAGGGGGGGTACACCGGGGAGCTGTTTTTT. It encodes CASSSDRQGGYTGELFF.

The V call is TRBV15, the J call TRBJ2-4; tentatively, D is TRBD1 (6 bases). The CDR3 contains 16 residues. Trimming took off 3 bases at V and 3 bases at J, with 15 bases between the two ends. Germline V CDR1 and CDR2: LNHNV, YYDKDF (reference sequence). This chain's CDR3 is CATSRNQIGGKNIQYF. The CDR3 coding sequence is TGTGCCACCAGCAGGAATCAGATAGGGGGCAAAAACATTCAGTACTTC. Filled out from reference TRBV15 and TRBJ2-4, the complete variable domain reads DAMVIQNPRYQVTQFGKPVTLSCSQTLNHNVMYWYQQKSSQAPKLLFHYYDKDFNNEADTPDNFQSRRPNTSFCFLDIRSPGLGDTAMYLCATSRNQIGGKNIQYFGAGTRLSVL.

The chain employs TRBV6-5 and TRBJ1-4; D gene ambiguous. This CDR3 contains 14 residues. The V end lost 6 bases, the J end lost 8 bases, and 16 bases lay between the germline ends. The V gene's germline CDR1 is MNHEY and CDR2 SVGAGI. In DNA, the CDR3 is TGTGCCAGCAGGTCAGCGGGCGCGGACGAAAAACTGTTTTTT. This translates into CASRSAGADEKLFF.

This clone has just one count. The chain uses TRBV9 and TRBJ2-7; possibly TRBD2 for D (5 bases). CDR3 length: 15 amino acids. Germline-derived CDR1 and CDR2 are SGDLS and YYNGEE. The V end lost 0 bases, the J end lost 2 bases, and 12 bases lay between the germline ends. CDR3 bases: TGTGCCAGCAGCGTAGGAAGCGGTCTGACCTACGAGCAGTACTTC. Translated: CASSVGSGLTYEQYF.

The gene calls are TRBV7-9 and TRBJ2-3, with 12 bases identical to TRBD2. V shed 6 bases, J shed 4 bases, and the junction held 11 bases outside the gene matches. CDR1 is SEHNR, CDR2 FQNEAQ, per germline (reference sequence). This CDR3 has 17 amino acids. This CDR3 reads CASRAGRLAGVADTQYF. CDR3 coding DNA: TGTGCCAGCAGGGCCGGGAGACTAGCGGGAGTAGCAGATACGCAGTATTTT. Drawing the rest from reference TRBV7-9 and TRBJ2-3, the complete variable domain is DTGVSQNPRHKITKRGQNVTFRCDPISEHNRLYWYRQTLGQGPEFLTYFQNEAQLEKSRLLSDRFSAERPKGSFSTLEIQRTEQGDSAMYLCASRAGRLAGVADTQYFGPGTRLTVL.

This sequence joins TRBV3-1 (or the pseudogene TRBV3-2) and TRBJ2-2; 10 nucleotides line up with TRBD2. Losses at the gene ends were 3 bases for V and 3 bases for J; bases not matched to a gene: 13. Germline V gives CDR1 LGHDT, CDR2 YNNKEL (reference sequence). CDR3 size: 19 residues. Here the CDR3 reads CASSQVLIASGRYTGELFF. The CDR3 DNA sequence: TGTGCCAGCAGCCAGGTCTTAATCGCTAGCGGGAGATACACCGGGGAGCTGTTTTTT.

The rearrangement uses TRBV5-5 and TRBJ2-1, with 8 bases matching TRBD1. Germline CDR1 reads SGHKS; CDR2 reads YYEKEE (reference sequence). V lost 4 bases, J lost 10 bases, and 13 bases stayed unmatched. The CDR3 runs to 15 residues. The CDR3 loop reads CASSMYRGTFGEQFF. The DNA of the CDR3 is TGTGCCAGCAGCATGTACAGGGGGACGTTTGGAGAGCAGTTCTTC.

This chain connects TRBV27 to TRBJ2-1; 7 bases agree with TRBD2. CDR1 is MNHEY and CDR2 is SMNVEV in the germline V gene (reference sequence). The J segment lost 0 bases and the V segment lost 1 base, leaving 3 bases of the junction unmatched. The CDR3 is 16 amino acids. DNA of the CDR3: TGTGCCAGCAGTTTATGGCTAGCGGCCTCCTACAATGAGCAGTTCTTC. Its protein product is CASSLWLAASYNEQFF.

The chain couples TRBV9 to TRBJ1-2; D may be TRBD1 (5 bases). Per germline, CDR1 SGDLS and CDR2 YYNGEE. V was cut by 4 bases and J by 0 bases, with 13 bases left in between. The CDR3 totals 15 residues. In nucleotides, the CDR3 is TGTGCCAGCAGCCCCCAGTCGGGGGCTAACTATGGCTACACCTTC. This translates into CASSPQSGANYGYTF.

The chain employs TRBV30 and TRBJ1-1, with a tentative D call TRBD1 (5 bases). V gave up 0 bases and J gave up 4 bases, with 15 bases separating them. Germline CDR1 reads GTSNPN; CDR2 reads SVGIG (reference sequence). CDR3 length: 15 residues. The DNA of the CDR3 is TGTGCCTGGAGTGTACGGTCGGGGGGACCCACTGAAGCTTTCTTT. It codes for CAWSVRSGGPTEAFF.